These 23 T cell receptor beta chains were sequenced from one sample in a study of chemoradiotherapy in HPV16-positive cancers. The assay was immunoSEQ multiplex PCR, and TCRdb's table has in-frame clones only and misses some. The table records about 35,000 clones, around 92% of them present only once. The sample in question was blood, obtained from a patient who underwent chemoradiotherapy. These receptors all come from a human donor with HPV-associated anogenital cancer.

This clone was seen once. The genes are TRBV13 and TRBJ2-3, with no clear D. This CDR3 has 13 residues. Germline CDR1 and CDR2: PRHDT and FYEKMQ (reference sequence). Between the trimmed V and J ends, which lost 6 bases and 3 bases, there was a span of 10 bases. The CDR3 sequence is CASSVELTDTQYF. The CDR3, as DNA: TGTGCCAGCAGTGTTGAGTTGACAGATACGCAGTATTTT.

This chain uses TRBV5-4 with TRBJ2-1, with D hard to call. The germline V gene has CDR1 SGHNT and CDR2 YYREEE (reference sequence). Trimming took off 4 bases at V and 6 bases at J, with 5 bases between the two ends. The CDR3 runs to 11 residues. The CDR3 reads CASSGSNEQFF. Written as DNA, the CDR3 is TGTGCCAGCAGCGGAAGCAATGAGCAGTTCTTC.

The CDR3 reads CASSPGTNTDTQYF. CDR3 nucleotide sequence: TGTGCCAGCAGCCCTGGGACCAACACAGATACGCAGTATTTT. The J gene is TRBJ2-3, the V gene TRBV11-2, with D perhaps being TRBD1 or TRBD2 (5 bases each). CDR1 is SGHAT, CDR2 FQNNGV, per germline. V lost 5 bases and J 2 bases, leaving 11 bases between the germline ends. This CDR3 is 14 amino acids long. The variable domain in full, completed from reference TRBV11-2 and TRBJ2-3, reads EAGVAQSPRYKIIEKRQSVAFWCNPISGHATLYWYQQILGQGPKLLIQFQNNGVVDDSQLPKDRFSAERLKGVDSTLKIQPAKLEDSAVYLCASSPGTNTDTQYFGPGTRLTVL.

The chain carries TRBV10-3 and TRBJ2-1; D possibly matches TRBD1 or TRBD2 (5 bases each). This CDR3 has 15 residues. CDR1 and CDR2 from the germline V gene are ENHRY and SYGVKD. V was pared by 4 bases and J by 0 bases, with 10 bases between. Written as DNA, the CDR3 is TGTGCCATCAGTGGGGGGAGAAACTCCTACAATGAGCAGTTCTTC. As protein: CAISGGRNSYNEQFF.

The DNA for the CDR3 is TGTGCCAGCAGTTTCGGGGGGGGGTATGGCTACACCTTC. Residues: CASSFGGGYGYTF. This rearrangement joins TRBV6-5 to TRBJ1-2, with D perhaps TRBD1 (5 bases). V lost 4 bases, J lost 5 bases, and 11 bases lay in between. The CDR3 sequence is 13 residues long. From germline, CDR1 is MNHEY and CDR2 SVGAGI.

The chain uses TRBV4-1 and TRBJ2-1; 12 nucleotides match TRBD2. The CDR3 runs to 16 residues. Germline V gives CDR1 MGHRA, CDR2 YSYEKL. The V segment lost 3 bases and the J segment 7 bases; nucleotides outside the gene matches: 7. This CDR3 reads CASSQSPSGGGNEQFF. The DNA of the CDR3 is TGCGCCAGCAGCCAGTCCCCTAGCGGGGGGGGGAATGAGCAGTTCTTC.

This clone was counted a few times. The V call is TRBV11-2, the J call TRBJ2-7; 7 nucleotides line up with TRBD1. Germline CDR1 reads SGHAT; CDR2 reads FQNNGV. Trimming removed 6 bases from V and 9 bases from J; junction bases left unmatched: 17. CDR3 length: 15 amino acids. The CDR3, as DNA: TGTGCCAGCAGTCCCCCTTGGGACAGCCGTTCGGGGCAGTACTTC. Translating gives CASSPPWDSRSGQYF.

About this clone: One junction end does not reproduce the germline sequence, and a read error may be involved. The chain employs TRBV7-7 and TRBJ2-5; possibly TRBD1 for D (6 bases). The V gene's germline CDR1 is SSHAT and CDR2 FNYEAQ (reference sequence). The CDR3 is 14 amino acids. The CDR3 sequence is CASSRGSGGETQYF. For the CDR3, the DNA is TGTGCTAGCAGCCGCGGGTCTGGGGGCGAGACCCAGTACTTC. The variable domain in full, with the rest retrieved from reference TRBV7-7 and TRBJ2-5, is GAGVSQSPRYKVTKRGQDVTLRCDPISSHATLYWYQQALGQGPEFLTYFNYEAQPDKSGLPSDRFSAERPEGSISTLTIQRTEQRDSAMYRCASSRGSGGETQYFGPGTRLLVL.

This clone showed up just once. The CDR3 DNA is TGTGCCATCAGTGGACAGGGCTACGAGCAGTACTTC. Its protein product is CAISGQGYEQYF. The chain uses TRBV10-3 and TRBJ2-7, with 7 bases that match TRBD1. V trimming: 4 bases; J trimming: 3 bases; junction bases outside the gene matches: 0. The CDR3 totals 12 residues. Germline V lookup: CDR1 ENHRY, CDR2 SYGVKD.

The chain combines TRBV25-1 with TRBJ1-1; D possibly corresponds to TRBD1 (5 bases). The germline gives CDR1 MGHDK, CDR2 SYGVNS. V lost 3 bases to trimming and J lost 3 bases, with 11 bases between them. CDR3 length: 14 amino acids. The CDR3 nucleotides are TGTGCCAGCAGTGATGGGGGGTACGACACTGAAGCTTTCTTT. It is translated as CASSDGGYDTEAFF.

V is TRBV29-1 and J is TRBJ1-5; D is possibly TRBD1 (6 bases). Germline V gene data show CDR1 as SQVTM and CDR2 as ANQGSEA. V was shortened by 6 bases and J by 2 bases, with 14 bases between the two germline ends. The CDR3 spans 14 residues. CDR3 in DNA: TGCAGCGTCTCCGGACAGTCAGGCAATCAGCCCCAGCATTTT. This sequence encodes CSVSGQSGNQPQHF.

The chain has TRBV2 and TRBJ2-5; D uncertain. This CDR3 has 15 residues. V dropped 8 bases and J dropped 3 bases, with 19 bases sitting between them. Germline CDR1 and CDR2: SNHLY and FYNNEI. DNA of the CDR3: TGTGCCAGCTCTTCCAGGATGGCCCCAAAAGAGACCCAGTACTTC. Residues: CASSSRMAPKETQYF. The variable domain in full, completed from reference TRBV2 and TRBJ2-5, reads EPEVTQTPSHQVTQMGQEVILRCVPISNHLYFYWYRQILGQKVEFLVSFYNNEISEKSEIFDDQFSVERPDGSNFTLKIRSTKLEDSAMYFCASSSRMAPKETQYFGPGTRLLVL.

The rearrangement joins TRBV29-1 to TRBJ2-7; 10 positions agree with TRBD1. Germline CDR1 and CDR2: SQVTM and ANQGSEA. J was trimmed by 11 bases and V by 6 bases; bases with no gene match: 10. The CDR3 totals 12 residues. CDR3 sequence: CSVRQGASWEYF. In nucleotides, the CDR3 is TGCAGCGTAAGACAGGGGGCGTCCTGGGAGTACTTC.

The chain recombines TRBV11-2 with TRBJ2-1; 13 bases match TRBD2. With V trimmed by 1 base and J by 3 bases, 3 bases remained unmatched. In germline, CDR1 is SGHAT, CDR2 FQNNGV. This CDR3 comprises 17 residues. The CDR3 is CASSLGLAGGIYNEQFF. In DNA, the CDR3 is TGTGCCAGCAGCTTAGGACTAGCGGGGGGAATCTACAATGAGCAGTTCTTC.

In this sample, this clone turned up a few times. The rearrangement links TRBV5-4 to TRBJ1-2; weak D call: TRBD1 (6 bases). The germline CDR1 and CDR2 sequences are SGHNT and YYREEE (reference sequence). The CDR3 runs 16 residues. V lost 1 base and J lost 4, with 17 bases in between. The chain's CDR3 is CASSLYSTGRSYGYTF. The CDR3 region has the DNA TGTGCCAGCAGCTTGTACAGCACAGGGAGAAGCTATGGCTACACCTTC. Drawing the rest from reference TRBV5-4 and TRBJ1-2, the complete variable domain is ETGVTQSPTHLIKTRGQQVTLRCSSQSGHNTVSWYQQALGQGPQFIFQYYREEENGRGNFPPRFSGLQFPNYSSELNVNALELDDSALYLCASSLYSTGRSYGYTFGSGTRLTVV.

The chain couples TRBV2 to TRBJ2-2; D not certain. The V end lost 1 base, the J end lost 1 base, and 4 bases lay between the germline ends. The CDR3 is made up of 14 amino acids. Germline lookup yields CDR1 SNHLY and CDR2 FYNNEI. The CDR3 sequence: CASSEGENTGELFF. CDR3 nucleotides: TGTGCCAGCAGTGAAGGGGAGAACACCGGGGAGCTGTTTTTT.

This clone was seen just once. CDR3 nucleotide sequence: TGCAGCGTCCTAAAGGCGACAGGAATGAACACTGAAGCTTTCTTT. Translated, it gives CSVLKATGMNTEAFF. V is TRBV29-1 and J is TRBJ1-1, with D maybe TRBD1 (6 bases). V lost 6 bases and J 0 bases, leaving 17 bases between the germline ends. In germline, CDR1 is SQVTM, CDR2 ANQGSEA. The CDR3 has 15 residues.

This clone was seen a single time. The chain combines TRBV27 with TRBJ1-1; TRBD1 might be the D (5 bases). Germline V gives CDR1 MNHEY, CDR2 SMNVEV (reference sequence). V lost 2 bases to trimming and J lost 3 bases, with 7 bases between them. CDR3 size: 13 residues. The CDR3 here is CASSLVGDTEAFF. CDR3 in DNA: TGTGCCAGCAGTTTAGTAGGGGACACTGAAGCTTTCTTT.

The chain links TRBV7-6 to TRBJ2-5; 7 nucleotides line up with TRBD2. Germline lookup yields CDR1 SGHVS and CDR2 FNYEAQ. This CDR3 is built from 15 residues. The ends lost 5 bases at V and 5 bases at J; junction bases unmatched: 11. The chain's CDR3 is CASSRLDGGWETQYF. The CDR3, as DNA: TGTGCCAGCAGCCGCCTCGACGGGGGGTGGGAGACCCAGTACTTC.

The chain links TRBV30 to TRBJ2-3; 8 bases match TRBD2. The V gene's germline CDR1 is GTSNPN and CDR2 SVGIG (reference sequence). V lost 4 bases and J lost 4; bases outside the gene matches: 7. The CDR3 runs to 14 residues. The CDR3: CAWTAGGPPDTQYF. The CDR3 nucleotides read TGTGCCTGGACTGCGGGGGGTCCCCCAGATACGCAGTATTTT.

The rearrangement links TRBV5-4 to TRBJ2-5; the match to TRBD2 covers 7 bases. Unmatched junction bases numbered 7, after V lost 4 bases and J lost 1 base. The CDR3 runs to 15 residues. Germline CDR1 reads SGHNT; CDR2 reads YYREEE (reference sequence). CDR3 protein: CASSLNPGGQETQYF. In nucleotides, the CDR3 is TGTGCCAGCAGCCTCAATCCGGGGGGCCAAGAGACCCAGTACTTC.

The CDR3 region has the DNA TGCGCCAGCAGCTTGGGGGCTACCGGGACGGGAAATTCACCCCTCCACTTT. Translated, it gives CASSLGATGTGNSPLHF. The chain couples TRBV5-1 to TRBJ1-6; D possibly corresponds to TRBD1 (5 bases). Germline CDR1 is SGHRS and CDR2 is YFSETQ. This CDR3 is 17 amino acids long. Trimming removed 0 bases from V and 7 bases from J, with 17 bases in between.

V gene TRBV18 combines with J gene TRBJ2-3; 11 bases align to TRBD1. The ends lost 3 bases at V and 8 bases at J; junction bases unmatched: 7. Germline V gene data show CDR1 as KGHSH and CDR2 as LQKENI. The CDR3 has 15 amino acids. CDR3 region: CASSPGQGVTGTQYF. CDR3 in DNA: TGTGCCAGCTCACCGGGACAGGGGGTTACCGGTACGCAGTATTTT.